This TCR beta chain is from a study of cytomegalovirus exposure and HLA in healthy donors. The study ran its PCR with 60 Vbeta and 13 Jbeta primers. Sequenced by immunoSEQ multiplex PCR; TCRdb stores in-frame clones only, minus some. This sample's clone table lists about 130,000 clones. The germline V and J ends were trimmed by 0 bases and 5 bases, with 15 bases remaining between them. Per the germline V gene, CDR1 is SGHRS and CDR2 is YFSETQ. The CDR3 is made up of 15 amino acids. The sample consisted of PBMCs. The TCR comes from a woman between 40 and 55 years old in good health and CMV-seropositive. The rearrangement links TRBV5-1 to TRBJ2-7; weak D call: TRBD2 (7 bases). The CDR3 DNA reads TGCGCCAGCAGCTTGGAGGGGGGGCTCGTTAACGAGCAGTACTTC. Its protein product is CASSLEGGLVNEQYF. The entire variable domain, with the rest obtained from reference TRBV5-1 and TRBJ2-7, is as follows: KAGVTQTPRYLIKTRGQQVTLSCSPISGHRSVSWYQQTPGQGLQFLFEYFSETQRNKGNFPGRFSGRQFSNSRSEMNVSTLELGDSALYLCASSLEGGLVNEQYFGPGTRLTVT.